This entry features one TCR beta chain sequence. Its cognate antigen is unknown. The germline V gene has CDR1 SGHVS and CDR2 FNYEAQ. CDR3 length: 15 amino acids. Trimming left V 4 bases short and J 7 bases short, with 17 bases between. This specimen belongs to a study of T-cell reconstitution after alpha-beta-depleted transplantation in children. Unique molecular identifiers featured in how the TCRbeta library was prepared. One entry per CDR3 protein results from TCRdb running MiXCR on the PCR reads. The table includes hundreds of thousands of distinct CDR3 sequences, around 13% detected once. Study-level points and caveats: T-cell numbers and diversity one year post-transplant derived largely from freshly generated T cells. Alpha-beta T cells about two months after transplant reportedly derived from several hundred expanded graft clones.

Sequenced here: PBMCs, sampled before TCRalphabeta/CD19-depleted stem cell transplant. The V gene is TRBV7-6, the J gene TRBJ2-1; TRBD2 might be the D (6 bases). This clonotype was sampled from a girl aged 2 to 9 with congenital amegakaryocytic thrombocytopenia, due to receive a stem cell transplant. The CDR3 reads CASSSPGLASNEQFF. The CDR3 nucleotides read TGTGCCAGCAGCTCCCCCGGCCTAGCGAGTAATGAGCAGTTCTTC.